This T cell receptor (beta chain) was sequenced in a study of blood T cell repertoires in COVID-19. The CDR3 has 17 amino acids. V shed 4 bases and J 4 bases; nucleotides not matched to a gene: 14. Per the germline V gene, CDR1 is MDHEN and CDR2 is SYDVKM. Clones were sequenced by immunoSEQ multiplex PCR, and TCRdb holds only the in-frame ones, with some missing. The sample yields 150,000 to 200,000 clones, 80% to 90% seen once. The chain couples TRBV28 to TRBJ2-7; 9 bases are a match to TRBD1. This receptor was taken from a woman aged 60-75 years with COVID-19, enrolled during active disease. Input material: peripheral blood. This chain's CDR3 is CASSYLTGQGSVYEQYF. The CDR3 nucleotides read TGTGCCAGCAGTTACCTTACTGGACAGGGGTCGGTTTACGAGCAGTACTTC.